The source of this TCR beta chain is a study of beta chain features in type 1 diabetes. V gave up 2 bases and J gave up 3 bases; unmatched junction bases: 4. The germline gives CDR1 ENHRY, CDR2 SYGVKD. The length of the CDR3 is 17 residues. This clone was detected many times. Isolated RNA was reverse transcribed in full, so expressed TCRB transcripts were sequenced. Profiling relied on immunoSEQ multiplex PCR, and the TCRdb table lists in-frame clones only, not all of them. The sample yields about 240,000 clones, about 25% seen once. This clonotype was sampled from a man in his thirties or forties in good health. The sample comprised central memory CD4+ T cells from blood. The chain employs TRBV10-3 and TRBJ2-3; TRBD2 matches at 14 bases. DNA for the CDR3: TGTGCCATCAGTGAGGGGACTAGCGGGGGTGGAACAGATACGCAGTATTTT. Its protein product is CAISEGTSGGGTDTQYF.